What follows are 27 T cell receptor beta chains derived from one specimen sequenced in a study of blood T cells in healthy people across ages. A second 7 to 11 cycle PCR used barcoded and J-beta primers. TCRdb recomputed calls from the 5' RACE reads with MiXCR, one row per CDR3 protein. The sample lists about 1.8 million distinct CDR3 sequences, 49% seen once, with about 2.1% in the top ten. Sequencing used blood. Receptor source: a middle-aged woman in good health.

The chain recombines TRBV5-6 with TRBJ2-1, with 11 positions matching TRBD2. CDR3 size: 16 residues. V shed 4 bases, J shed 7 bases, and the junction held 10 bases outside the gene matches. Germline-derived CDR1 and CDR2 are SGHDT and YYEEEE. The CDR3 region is CASSPGLAEVGNEQFF. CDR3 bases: TGTGCCAGCAGCCCGGGACTAGCGGAAGTAGGGAATGAGCAGTTCTTC.

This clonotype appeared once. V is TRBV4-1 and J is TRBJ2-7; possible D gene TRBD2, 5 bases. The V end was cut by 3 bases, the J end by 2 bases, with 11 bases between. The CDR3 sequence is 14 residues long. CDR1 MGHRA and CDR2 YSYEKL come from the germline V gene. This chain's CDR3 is CASSQGRIPYEQYF. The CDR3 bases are TGCGCCAGCAGCCAGGGGAGAATCCCCTACGAGCAGTACTTC.

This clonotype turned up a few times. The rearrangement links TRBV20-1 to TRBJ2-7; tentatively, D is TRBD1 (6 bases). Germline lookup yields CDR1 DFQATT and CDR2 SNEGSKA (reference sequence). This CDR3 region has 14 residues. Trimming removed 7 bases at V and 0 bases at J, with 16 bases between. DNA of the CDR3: TGCAGTGTCACAGGGAAATACAACTCCTACGAGCAGTACTTC. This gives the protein CSVTGKYNSYEQYF.

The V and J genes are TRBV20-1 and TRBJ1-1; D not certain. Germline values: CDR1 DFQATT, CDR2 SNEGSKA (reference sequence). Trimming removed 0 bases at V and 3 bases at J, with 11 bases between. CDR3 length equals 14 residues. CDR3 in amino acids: CSARDPWGYTEAFF. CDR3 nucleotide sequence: TGCAGTGCTAGAGACCCATGGGGATACACTGAAGCTTTCTTT.

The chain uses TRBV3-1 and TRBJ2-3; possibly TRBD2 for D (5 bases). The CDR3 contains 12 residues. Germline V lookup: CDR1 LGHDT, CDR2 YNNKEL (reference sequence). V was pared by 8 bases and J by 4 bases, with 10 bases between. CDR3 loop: CASLSGADTQYF. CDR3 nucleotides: TGTGCCAGCCTCTCCGGGGCAGATACGCAGTATTTT.

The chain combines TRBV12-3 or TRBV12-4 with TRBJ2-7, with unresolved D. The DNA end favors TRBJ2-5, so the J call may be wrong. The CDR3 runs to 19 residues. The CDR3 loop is CASSLSFLEPATHRETQYF. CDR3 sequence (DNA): TGTGCCAGCAGTTTAAGTTTCCTGGAACCGGCGACACATCGAGAGACCCAGTACTTC.

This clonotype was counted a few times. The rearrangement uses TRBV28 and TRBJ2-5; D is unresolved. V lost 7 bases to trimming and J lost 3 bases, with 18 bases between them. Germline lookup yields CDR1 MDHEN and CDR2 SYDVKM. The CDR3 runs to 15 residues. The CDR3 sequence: CASNPPRAPEETQYF. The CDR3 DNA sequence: TGTGCCAGCAATCCTCCTCGCGCCCCCGAAGAGACCCAGTACTTC.

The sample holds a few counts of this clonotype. The CDR3 DNA reads as TGTGCCAGCAGCTTAGTGGGCCCTCCACTAACTAATGAAAAACTGTTTTTT. It is translated as CASSLVGPPLTNEKLFF. V usage is TRBV7-2 and J usage is TRBJ1-4, with D unclear. Trimming shortened V by 1 base and J by 1 base, and 13 bases separated the two germline ends. CDR3 length: 17 amino acids. Germline-derived CDR1 and CDR2 are SGHTA and FQGNSA.

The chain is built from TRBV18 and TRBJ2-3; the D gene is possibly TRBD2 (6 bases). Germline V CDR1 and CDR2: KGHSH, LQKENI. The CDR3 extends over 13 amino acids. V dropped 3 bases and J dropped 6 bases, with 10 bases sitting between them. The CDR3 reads CASSPTGDDTQYF. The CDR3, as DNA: TGTGCCAGCTCACCTACGGGGGACGATACGCAGTATTTT.

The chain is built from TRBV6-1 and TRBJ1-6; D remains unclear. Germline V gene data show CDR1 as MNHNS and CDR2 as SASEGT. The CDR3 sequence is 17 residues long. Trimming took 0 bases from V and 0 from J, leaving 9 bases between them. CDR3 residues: CASSEASGSSYNSPLHF. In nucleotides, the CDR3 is TGTGCCAGCAGTGAAGCTTCTGGGAGCTCCTATAATTCACCCCTCCACTTT.

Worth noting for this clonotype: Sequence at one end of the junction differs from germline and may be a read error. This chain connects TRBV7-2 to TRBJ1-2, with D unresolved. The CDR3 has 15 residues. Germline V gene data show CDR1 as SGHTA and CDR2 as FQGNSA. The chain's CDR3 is CASSPNRTPDYGYTF. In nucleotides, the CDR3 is TGTGCTAGCAGTCCCAACCGGACCCCTGACTATGGCTACACCTTC. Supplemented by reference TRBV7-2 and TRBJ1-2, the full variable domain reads GAGVSQSPSNKVTEKGKDVELRCDPISGHTALYWYRQSLGQGLEFLIYFQGNSAPDKSGLPSDRFSAERTGGSVSTLTIQRTQQEDSAVYLCASSPNRTPDYGYTFGSGTRLTVV.

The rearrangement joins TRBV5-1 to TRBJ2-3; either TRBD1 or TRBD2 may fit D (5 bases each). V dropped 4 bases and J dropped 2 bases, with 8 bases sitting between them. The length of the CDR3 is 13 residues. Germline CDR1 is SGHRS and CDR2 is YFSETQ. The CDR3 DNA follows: TGCGCCAGCAGCACGGGGCTCACAGATACGCAGTATTTT. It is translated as CASSTGLTDTQYF.

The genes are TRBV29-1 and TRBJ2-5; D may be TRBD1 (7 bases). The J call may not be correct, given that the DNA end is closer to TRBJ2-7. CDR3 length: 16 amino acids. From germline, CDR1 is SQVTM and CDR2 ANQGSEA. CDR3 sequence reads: CSVEDFGRGGANEQYF. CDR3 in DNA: TGCAGCGTTGAAGATTTCGGGAGAGGGGGCGCGAACGAGCAGTACTTC.

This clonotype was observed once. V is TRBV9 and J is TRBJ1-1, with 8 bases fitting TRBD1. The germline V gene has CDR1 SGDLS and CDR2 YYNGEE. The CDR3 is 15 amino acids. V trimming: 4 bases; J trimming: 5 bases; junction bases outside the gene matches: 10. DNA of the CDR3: TGTGCCAGCAGCACTCAGACAGGGGTGAGGACTGAAGCTTTCTTT. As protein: CASSTQTGVRTEAFF.

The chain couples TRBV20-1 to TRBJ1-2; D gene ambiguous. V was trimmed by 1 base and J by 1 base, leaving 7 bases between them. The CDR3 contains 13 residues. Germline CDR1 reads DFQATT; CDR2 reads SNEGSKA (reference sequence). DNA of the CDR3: TGCAGTGCTAGAGCAGGAGTTAACTATGGCTACACCTTC. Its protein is CSARAGVNYGYTF.

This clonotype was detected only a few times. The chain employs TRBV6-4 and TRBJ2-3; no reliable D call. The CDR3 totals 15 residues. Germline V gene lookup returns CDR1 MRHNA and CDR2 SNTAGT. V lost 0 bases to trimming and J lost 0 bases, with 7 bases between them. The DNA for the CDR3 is TGTGCCAGCAGTGACTCGCCCTCTAGCACAGATACGCAGTATTTT. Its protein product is CASSDSPSSTDTQYF.

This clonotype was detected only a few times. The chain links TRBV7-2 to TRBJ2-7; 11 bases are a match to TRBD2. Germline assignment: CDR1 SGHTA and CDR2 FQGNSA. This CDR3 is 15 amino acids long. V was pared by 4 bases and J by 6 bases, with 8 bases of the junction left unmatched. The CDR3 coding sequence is TGTGCCAGCAGCTCCATTCCGGGACTAGCGGCCGAGCAGTACTTC. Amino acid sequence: CASSSIPGLAAEQYF.

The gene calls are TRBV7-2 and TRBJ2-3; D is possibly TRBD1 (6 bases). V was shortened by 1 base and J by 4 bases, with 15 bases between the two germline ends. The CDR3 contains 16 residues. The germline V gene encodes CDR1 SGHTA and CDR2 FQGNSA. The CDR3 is CASSLGRQGPADTQYF. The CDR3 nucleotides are TGTGCCAGCAGCTTAGGCCGGCAGGGGCCCGCAGATACGCAGTATTTT.

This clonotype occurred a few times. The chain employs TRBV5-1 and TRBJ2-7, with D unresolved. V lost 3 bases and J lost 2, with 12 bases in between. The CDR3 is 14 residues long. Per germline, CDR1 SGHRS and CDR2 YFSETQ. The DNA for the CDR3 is TGCGCCAGCAGCTCGGACCCATTACCCTACGAGCAGTACTTC. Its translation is CASSSDPLPYEQYF.

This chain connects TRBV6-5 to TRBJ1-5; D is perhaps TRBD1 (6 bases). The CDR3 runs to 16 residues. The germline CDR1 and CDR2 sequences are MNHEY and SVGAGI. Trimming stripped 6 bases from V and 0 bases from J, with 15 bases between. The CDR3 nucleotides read TGTGCCAGCAGACCGAGAGGGGGGTATAGCAATCAGCCCCAGCATTTT. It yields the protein CASRPRGGYSNQPQHF.

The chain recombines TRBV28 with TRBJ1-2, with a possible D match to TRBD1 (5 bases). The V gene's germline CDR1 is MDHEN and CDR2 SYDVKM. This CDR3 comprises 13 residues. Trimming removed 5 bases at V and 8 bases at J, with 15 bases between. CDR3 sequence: CASSIAQGWGYTF. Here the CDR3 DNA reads TGTGCCAGCAGTATCGCGCAGGGATGGGGCTACACCTTC.

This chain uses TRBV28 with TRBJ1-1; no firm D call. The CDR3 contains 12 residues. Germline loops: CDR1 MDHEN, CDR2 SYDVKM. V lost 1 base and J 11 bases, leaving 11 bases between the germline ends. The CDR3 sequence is CASSLFGLEAFF. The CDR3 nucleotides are TGTGCCAGCAGTTTATTCGGTTTGGAGGCTTTCTTT.

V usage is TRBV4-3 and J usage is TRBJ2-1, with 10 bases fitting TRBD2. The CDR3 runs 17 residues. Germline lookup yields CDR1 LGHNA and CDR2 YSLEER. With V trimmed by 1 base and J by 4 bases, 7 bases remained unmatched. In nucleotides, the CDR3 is TGCGCCAGCAGCCAAGTAGAAGGACTAGCGGCTTACAATGAGCAGTTCTTC. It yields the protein CASSQVEGLAAYNEQFF.

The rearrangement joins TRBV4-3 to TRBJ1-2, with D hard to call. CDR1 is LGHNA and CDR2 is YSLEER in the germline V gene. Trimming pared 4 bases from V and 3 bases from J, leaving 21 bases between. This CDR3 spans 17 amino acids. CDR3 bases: TGCGCCAGCAGCCGCCTCGGAGAGTGGGGATGGGACTATGGCTACACCTTC. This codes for CASSRLGEWGWDYGYTF.

The CDR3 region has the DNA TGCAGCGTTGCGTCGGGGCCCCATGAGCAGTACTTC. Its protein product is CSVASGPHEQYF. This chain connects TRBV29-1 to TRBJ2-5; D is possibly TRBD1 or TRBD2 (5 bases each). CDR3 length: 12 amino acids. Trimming cost V 4 bases and J 11 bases, with 17 bases left between them. The germline V gene has CDR1 SQVTM and CDR2 ANQGSEA.

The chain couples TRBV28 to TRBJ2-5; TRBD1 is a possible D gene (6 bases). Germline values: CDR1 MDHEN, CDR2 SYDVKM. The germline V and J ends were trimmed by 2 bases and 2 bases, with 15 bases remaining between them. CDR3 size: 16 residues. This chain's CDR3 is CASSLARDNVQETQYF. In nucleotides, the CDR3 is TGTGCCAGCAGTTTAGCCCGGGACAACGTGCAAGAGACCCAGTACTTC.

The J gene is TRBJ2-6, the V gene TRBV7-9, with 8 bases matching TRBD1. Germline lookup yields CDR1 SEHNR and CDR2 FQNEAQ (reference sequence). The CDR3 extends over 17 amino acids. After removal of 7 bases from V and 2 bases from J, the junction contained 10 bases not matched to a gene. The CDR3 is CASNPGQGITGANVLTF. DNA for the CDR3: TGTGCCAGCAACCCCGGACAGGGAATAACTGGGGCCAACGTCCTGACTTTC.